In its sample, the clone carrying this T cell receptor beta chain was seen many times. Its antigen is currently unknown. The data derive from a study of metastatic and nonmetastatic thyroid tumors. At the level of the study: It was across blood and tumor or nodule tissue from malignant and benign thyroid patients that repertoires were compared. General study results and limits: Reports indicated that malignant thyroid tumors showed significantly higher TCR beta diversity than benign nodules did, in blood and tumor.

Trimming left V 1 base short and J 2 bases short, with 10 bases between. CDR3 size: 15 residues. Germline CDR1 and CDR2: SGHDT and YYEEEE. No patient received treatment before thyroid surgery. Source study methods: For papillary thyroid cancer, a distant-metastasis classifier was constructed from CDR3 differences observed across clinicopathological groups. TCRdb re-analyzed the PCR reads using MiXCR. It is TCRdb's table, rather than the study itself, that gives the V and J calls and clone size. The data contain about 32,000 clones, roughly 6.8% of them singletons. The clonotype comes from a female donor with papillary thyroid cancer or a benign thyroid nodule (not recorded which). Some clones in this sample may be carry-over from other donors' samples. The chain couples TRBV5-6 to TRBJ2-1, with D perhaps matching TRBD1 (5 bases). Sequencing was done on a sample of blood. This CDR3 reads CASSLYETAYNEQFF. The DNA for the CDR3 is TGTGCCAGCAGCTTGTACGAGACAGCCTACAATGAGCAGTTCTTC.